This T cell receptor (beta chain) was profiled in a study of blood T cell repertoires in COVID-19. Libraries were prepared by immunoSEQ multiplex PCR; TCRdb keeps only in-frame clonotypes and omits some of them. The repertoire consists of 140,000 to 150,000 clones, with approximately 90% occurring once and the leading ten covering nearly 0.95%. V shed 2 bases and J 7 bases; nucleotides not matched to a gene: 10. Germline CDR1 is MGHRA and CDR2 is YSYEKL. The CDR3 is 17 amino acids. The chain has TRBV4-1 and TRBJ1-5; 11 nucleotides line up with TRBD1. The sample taken for sequencing was peripheral blood. The receptor's source is a woman aged 45 to 65 with acute or convalescent COVID-19. CDR3 protein: CASSQKGPGQGAQPQHF. The CDR3 coding sequence is TGCGCCAGCAGCCAAAAGGGCCCTGGACAGGGGGCACAGCCCCAGCATTTT.